The sequence of this TCR beta chain was determined in a study of shared clonotypes between healthy human individuals. Profiling relied on immunoSEQ multiplex PCR, and the TCRdb table lists in-frame clones only, not all of them. The table lists 450,000 or so clones, about 74% of them singletons. From germline, CDR1 is LNHDA and CDR2 SQIVND (reference sequence). V was cut by 3 bases and J by 0 bases, with 5 bases left in between. The CDR3 totals 14 residues. The sequenced sample consisted of PBMCs. The chain recombines TRBV19 with TRBJ2-2; D is ambiguous. The clonotype was recovered from a woman in her thirties or forties in good health. Some clones in this sample may be carry-over from other donors' samples. The CDR3 nucleotides read TGTGCCAGTAGTATTTTTACGAACACCGGGGAGCTGTTTTTT. Translation: CASSIFTNTGELFF.